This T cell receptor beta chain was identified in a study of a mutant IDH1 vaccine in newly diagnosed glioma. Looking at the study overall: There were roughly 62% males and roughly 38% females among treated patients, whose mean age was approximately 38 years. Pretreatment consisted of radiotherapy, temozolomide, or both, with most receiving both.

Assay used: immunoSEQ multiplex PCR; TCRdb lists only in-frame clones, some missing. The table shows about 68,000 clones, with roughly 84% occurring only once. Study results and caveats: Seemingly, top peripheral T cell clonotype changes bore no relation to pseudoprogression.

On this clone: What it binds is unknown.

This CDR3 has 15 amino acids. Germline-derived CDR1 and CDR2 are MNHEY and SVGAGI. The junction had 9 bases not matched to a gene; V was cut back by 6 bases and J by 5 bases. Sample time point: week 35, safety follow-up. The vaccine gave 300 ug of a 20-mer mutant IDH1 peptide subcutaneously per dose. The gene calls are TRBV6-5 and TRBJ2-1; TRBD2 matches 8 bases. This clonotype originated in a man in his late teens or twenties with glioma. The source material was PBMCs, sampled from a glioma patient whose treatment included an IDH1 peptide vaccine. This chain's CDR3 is CASRGLGAMDNEQFF. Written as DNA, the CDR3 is TGTGCCAGCAGGGGACTAGGCGCTATGGACAATGAGCAGTTCTTC.